This T cell receptor beta chain was recovered during a study of CXCR3-negative and CXCR3-positive naive CD8 T cells. In regard to this clonotype: What it binds is unknown.

UMI-labeled TRB cDNA libraries were prepared by 5' RACE. TCRdb derives one entry per CDR3 protein from the 5' RACE reads, leaving out DNA. The sample has about 89,000 distinct CDR3 sequences; the top ten hold roughly 0.48%. Points from the study as a whole: Relative to CXCR3-negative naive cells, CXCR3-positive naive cells had more hydrophobic TRB CDR3s.

Germline V gene lookup returns CDR1 MGHRA and CDR2 YSYEKL. The CDR3 contains 14 residues. This sequence originates from a human donor in good health. Some clones in this sample may be carry-over from other donors' samples. The chain has TRBV4-1 and TRBJ1-3. What was sequenced was naive CXCR3+ CD8+ T cells from blood. Indicated subset: CD45RO-CCR7+CD27+CD95- naive CD8+ T cells expressing CXCR3 (TNR3+). The CDR3: CASSQGTSGNTIYF.